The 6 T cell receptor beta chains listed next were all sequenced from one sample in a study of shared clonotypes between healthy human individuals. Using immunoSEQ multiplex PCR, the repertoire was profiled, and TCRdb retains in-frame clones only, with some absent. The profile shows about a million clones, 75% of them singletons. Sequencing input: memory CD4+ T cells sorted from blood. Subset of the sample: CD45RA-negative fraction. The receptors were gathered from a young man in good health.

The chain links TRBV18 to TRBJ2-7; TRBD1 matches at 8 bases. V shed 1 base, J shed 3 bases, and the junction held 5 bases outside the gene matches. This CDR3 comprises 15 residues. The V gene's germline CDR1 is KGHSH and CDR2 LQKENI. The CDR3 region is CASSPLGTGDYEQYF. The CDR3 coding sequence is TGTGCCAGCTCACCACTGGGGACAGGAGACTACGAGCAGTACTTC.

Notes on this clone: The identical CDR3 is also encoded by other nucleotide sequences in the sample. CDR3 DNA: TGTGCCAGCAGCCTTTACGGGCCCTCCTACGAGCAGTACTTC. As protein: CASSLYGPSYEQYF. The J gene is TRBJ2-7, the V gene TRBV5-4; D is unclear. Germline-derived CDR1 and CDR2 are SGHNT and YYREEE (reference sequence). The CDR3 has 14 residues. With 4 bases removed from V and 0 bases from J, the gap between germline ends came to 11 bases.

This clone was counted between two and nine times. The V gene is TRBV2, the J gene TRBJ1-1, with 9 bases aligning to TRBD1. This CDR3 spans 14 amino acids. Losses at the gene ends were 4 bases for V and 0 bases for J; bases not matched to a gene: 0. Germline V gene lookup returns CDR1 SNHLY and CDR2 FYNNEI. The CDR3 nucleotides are TGTGCCAGCAGTGGGGACAGGGTGAACACTGAAGCTTTCTTT. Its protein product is CASSGDRVNTEAFF.

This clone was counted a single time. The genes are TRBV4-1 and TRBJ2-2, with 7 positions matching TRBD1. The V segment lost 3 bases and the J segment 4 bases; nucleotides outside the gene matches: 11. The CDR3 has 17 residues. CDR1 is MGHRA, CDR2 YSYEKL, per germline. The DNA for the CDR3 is TGCGCCAGCAGCCAGCCCCCCGGACAGGTGTTCACCGGGGAGCTGTTTTTT. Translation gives CASSQPPGQVFTGELFF.

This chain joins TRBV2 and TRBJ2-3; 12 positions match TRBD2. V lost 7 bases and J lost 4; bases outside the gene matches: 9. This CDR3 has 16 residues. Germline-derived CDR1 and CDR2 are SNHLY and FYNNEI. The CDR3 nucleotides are TGTGCCAGCATCGGACTAGCGGGGTGGGGCTCAGATACGCAGTATTTT. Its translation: CASIGLAGWGSDTQYF. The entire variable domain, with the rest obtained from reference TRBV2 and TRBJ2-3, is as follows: EPEVTQTPSHQVTQMGQEVILRCVPISNHLYFYWYRQILGQKVEFLVSFYNNEISEKSEIFDDQFSVERPDGSNFTLKIRSTKLEDSAMYFCASIGLAGWGSDTQYFGPGTRLTVL.

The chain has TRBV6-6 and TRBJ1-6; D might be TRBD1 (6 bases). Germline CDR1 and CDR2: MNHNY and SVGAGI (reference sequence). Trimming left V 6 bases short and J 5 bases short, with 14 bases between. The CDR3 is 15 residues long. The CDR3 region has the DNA TGTGCCAGCAGATACGGACAGACAAATAATTCACCCCTCCACTTT. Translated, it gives CASRYGQTNNSPLHF.